One sample yielded the 25 T cell receptor beta chains listed below, sequenced in a study of blood T cells in healthy people across ages. The second PCR ran roughly 7 to 12 cycles with a sample-barcoded 5' primer and J-beta primers. From the 5' RACE reads, TCRdb called clonotypes with MiXCR, one entry per CDR3 protein. The table shows about 1,400,000 distinct CDR3 sequences, with roughly 60% occurring only once. Sequencing input: blood. The receptors stem from a man younger than 35 in good health.

This chain links TRBV9 with TRBJ2-3; maybe TRBD1 (6 bases). Trimming stripped 3 bases from V and 8 bases from J, with 16 bases between. This CDR3 region has 14 residues. Germline V lookup: CDR1 SGDLS, CDR2 YYNGEE. The CDR3: CASSAPLKGGTQYF. CDR3 DNA: TGTGCCAGCAGCGCGCCCCTGAAAGGGGGTACGCAGTATTTT.

V gene TRBV20-1 combines with J gene TRBJ1-1, with a possible D match to TRBD1 (5 bases). The V gene lost 8 bases and the J gene lost 0 bases, with 16 bases spanning the gap. Germline lookup yields CDR1 DFQATT and CDR2 SNEGSKA (reference sequence). CDR3 size: 14 residues. The CDR3 bases are TGCAGTTCAGAGACCGGGACCATGAACACTGAAGCTTTCTTT. This gives the protein CSSETGTMNTEAFF.

A few counts support this clonotype. The V and J genes are TRBV4-2 and TRBJ1-1; D gene unclear. V was trimmed by 0 bases and J by 0 bases, leaving 11 bases between them. Germline loops: CDR1 LGHNA, CDR2 YNFKEQ. CDR3 size: 16 residues. The CDR3 nucleotides are TGTGCCAGCAGCCAAGATCCTGGCTACATGAACACTGAAGCTTTCTTT. Protein sequence: CASSQDPGYMNTEAFF.

The CDR3 loop reads CASSKSNGGRNTDTQYF. CDR3 in DNA: TGTGCCAGCAGCAAGAGCAATGGGGGGAGGAACACAGATACGCAGTATTTT. The rearrangement uses TRBV21-1 and TRBJ2-3; the tabulated D call, TRBD2, remains unverified against the DNA. TRBV21-1 counts as a pseudogene. CDR3 length equals 17 residues.

The chain is built from TRBV11-2 and TRBJ2-5; D uncertain. With 4 bases removed from V and 5 bases from J, the gap between germline ends came to 8 bases. CDR1 is SGHAT and CDR2 is FQNNGV in the germline V gene. This CDR3 comprises 12 residues. The CDR3 here is CASSSRWETQYF. The CDR3 nucleotides read TGTGCCAGCAGCTCGAGATGGGAGACCCAGTACTTC.

The CDR3 region is CASSQDGQNPHEKLFF. The CDR3 DNA is TGCGCCAGCAGCCAAGATGGACAGAACCCTCATGAAAAACTGTTTTTT. The chain carries TRBV4-1 and TRBJ1-4; D might be TRBD1 (6 bases). V lost 0 bases and J 6 bases, leaving 14 bases between the germline ends. Germline V lookup: CDR1 MGHRA, CDR2 YSYEKL. CDR3 length equals 16 residues.

The J gene is TRBJ1-2, the V gene TRBV7-9; 9 bases map to TRBD1. There are 17 residues in the CDR3. The ends lost 5 bases at V and 7 bases at J; junction bases unmatched: 17. From germline, CDR1 is SEHNR and CDR2 FQNEAQ (reference sequence). CDR3 DNA: TGTGCCAGCAGCCCCGCCCCGGCCGGACAGGGGAGGTCTGGCTACACCTTC. Its protein product is CASSPAPAGQGRSGYTF.

The chain is built from TRBV27 and TRBJ1-2, with D possibly matching TRBD1 (6 bases). Germline V lookup: CDR1 MNHEY, CDR2 SMNVEV (reference sequence). The CDR3 contains 13 residues. Between the trimmed V and J ends, which lost 3 bases and 6 bases, there was a span of 11 bases. CDR3 bases: TGTGCCAGCAGTTTCGCTTCAGGGGATGGCTACACCTTC. Translating it yields CASSFASGDGYTF.

The V gene is TRBV6-2 or TRBV6-3, the J gene TRBJ2-3; no firm D call. Germline values: CDR1 MNHEY, CDR2 SVGEGT. The length of the CDR3 is 15 residues. V dropped 10 bases and J dropped 3 bases, with 20 bases sitting between them. CDR3 region: CATFMEWAPTDTQYF. The CDR3 DNA reads as TGTGCCACCTTTATGGAGTGGGCTCCGACAGATACGCAGTATTTT.

This clonotype was seen repeatedly, ten times or more. The chain carries TRBV10-3 and TRBJ1-2, with D perhaps matching TRBD1 (6 bases). Germline-derived CDR1 and CDR2 are ENHRY and SYGVKD. V was clipped by 3 bases and J by 3 bases, with 8 bases between them. The CDR3 totals 13 residues. CDR3 residues: CAISEGGDYGYTF. Written as DNA, the CDR3 is TGTGCCATCAGTGAAGGGGGGGACTATGGCTACACCTTC.

The CDR3 protein is CASSLYASIAADTQYF. The CDR3 bases are TGTGCCAGCAGTTTATATGCTAGTATAGCAGCAGATACGCAGTATTTT. V gene TRBV27 combines with J gene TRBJ2-3; D remains ambiguous. Germline V gene data show CDR1 as MNHEY and CDR2 as SMNVEV (reference sequence). This CDR3 is built from 16 residues. Trimming left V 1 base short and J 4 bases short, with 15 bases between.

The table lists this clonotype with a count of one. This chain connects TRBV20-1 to TRBJ1-2; D possibly corresponds to TRBD1 (6 bases). CDR1 and CDR2 (germline): DFQATT, SNEGSKA (reference sequence). The CDR3 covers 13 residues. V lost 2 bases and J lost 3, with 10 bases in between. This chain's CDR3 is CSARMGADYGYTF. CDR3 coding DNA: TGCAGTGCTAGAATGGGGGCGGACTATGGCTACACCTTC.

This chain links TRBV6-5 with TRBJ1-2; 7 bases are a match to TRBD1. This CDR3 is 13 amino acids long. Germline assignment: CDR1 MNHEY and CDR2 SVGAGI. Trimming took 6 bases from V and 3 from J; bases not matched to a gene: 4. DNA of the CDR3: TGTGCCAGCAGGCCGACAGGGCACTATGGCTACACCTTC. The encoded protein is CASRPTGHYGYTF.

This clonotype occurred a few times. The chain combines TRBV20-1 with TRBJ2-3; 15 bases match TRBD2. V trimming: 2 bases; J trimming: 2 bases; junction bases outside the gene matches: 5. Germline V CDR1 and CDR2: DFQATT, SNEGSKA (reference sequence). The CDR3 runs 17 residues. The CDR3 bases are TGCAGTGCTAGAAGTGGGACTAGCGGGGGGCCCACAGATACGCAGTATTTT. It codes for CSARSGTSGGPTDTQYF.

V gene TRBV28 combines with J gene TRBJ2-5, with 10 bases matching TRBD2. The V gene end was trimmed by 7 bases and the J gene end by 5 bases; junction bases not matched to a gene: 22. Germline values: CDR1 MDHEN, CDR2 SYDVKM. This CDR3 is 19 amino acids long. CDR3 DNA: TGTGCCAGCACATACATATTAAAGACTAGCGGGCTATGGAGGGAGACCCAGTACTTC. The encoded protein is CASTYILKTSGLWRETQYF. The full variable domain, in which reference TRBV28 and TRBJ2-5 provide the parts outside the CDR3, is DVKVTQSSRYLVKRTGEKVFLECVQDMDHENMFWYRQDPGLGLRLIYFSYDVKMKEKGDIPEGYSVSREKKERFSLILESASTNQTSMYLCASTYILKTSGLWRETQYFGPGTRLLVL.

The V call is TRBV20-1, the J call TRBJ2-4, with TRBD1 as a possible D gene (5 bases). V was cut by 2 bases and J by 4 bases, with 9 bases left in between. CDR1 and CDR2 from the germline V gene are DFQATT and SNEGSKA (reference sequence). CDR3 length: 13 residues. CDR3 in DNA: TGCAGTGCTAGAAAACAGGATAAAAACATTCAGTACTTC. This sequence encodes CSARKQDKNIQYF.

As to this clonotype: At one end, the junction sequence differs from germline, possibly due to a read error. This chain joins TRBV20-1 and TRBJ2-4, with D possibly being TRBD1 (8 bases). The assigned J gene may be wrong: the sequence end matches TRBJ2-7 better. The CDR3 has 13 residues. CDR1 is DFQATT, CDR2 SNEGSKA, per germline (reference sequence). For the CDR3, the DNA is TGCTGTGCTAGACCACAGGGGGGGTACGAGCAGTACTTC. Translating gives CCARPQGGYEQYF.

The DNA for the CDR3 is TGCGCCAGCAGCCAAGATCATTACAGGGGGCCCCTAGAGCAGTACTTC. It codes for CASSQDHYRGPLEQYF. V is TRBV4-3 and J is TRBJ2-7; TRBD1 matches at 9 bases. Germline assignment: CDR1 LGHNA and CDR2 YSLEER. The CDR3 is 16 amino acids. Trimming took 0 bases from V and 7 from J; bases not matched to a gene: 10.

The chain recombines TRBV7-2 with TRBJ2-5, with 7 bases fitting TRBD1. This CDR3 is built from 15 residues. The germline V gene encodes CDR1 SGHTA and CDR2 FQGNSA. With 6 bases clipped from V and 5 bases from J, the junction kept 12 bases outside the gene matches. The CDR3 region is CASRPRQGTGETQYF. The CDR3 DNA follows: TGTGCCAGCAGGCCGAGACAGGGCACTGGGGAGACCCAGTACTTC.

The chain joins TRBV27 to TRBJ1-4; D remains unclear. V gave up 5 bases and J gave up 8 bases, with 15 bases separating them. This CDR3 spans 14 amino acids. CDR1 is MNHEY and CDR2 is SMNVEV in the germline V gene (reference sequence). CDR3 nucleotide sequence: TGTGCCAGCAGTATAGGGTGGGGTGGAGAAAAACTGTTTTTT. Protein: CASSIGWGGEKLFF.

The chain combines TRBV3-1 with TRBJ2-3; 7 positions match TRBD2. V gave up 2 bases and J gave up 5 bases; unmatched junction bases: 10. CDR3 length: 16 residues. CDR1 LGHDT and CDR2 YNNKEL come from the germline V gene (reference sequence). The CDR3 nucleotides are TGTGCCAGCAGCCAATTTGTGGGAGGGCCCGAAGATACGCAGTATTTT. This sequence encodes CASSQFVGGPEDTQYF.

This clonotype has more than one count but fewer than ten. The V gene is TRBV29-1, the J gene TRBJ1-2; 7 nucleotides line up with TRBD1. Germline V CDR1 and CDR2: SQVTM, ANQGSEA. With 4 bases clipped from V and 9 bases from J, the junction kept 5 bases outside the gene matches. The length of the CDR3 is 11 residues. Here the CDR3 DNA reads TGCAGCGTTGTCAGGGGGGAGAGCTACACCTTC. Amino acid sequence: CSVVRGESYTF.

This clonotype was counted many times. The V call is TRBV5-1, the J call TRBJ2-1; D gene unclear. The CDR3 has 12 residues. V dropped 2 bases and J dropped 5 bases, with 5 bases sitting between them. Germline CDR1 reads SGHRS; CDR2 reads YFSETQ. This CDR3 reads CASSLPNNEQFF. The CDR3 DNA sequence: TGCGCCAGCAGCTTACCTAACAATGAGCAGTTCTTC.

This clonotype was recorded only once. The rearrangement uses TRBV7-9 and TRBJ2-3; no clear D gene. In germline, CDR1 is SEHNR, CDR2 FQNEAQ (reference sequence). Trimming left V 1 base short and J 2 bases short, with 10 bases between. The CDR3 runs to 15 residues. The CDR3 sequence: CASSLGHRFTDTQYF. The CDR3 bases are TGTGCCAGCAGCTTAGGCCACAGATTCACAGATACGCAGTATTTT. Full variable domain (missing parts from reference TRBV7-9 and TRBJ2-3): DTGVSQNPRHKITKRGQNVTFRCDPISEHNRLYWYRQTLGQGPEFLTYFQNEAQLEKSRLLSDRFSAERPKGSFSTLEIQRTEQGDSAMYLCASSLGHRFTDTQYFGPGTRLTVL.

The rearrangement uses TRBV7-9 and TRBJ2-4, with a weak D call TRBD2 (6 bases). The CDR3 spans 14 residues. V gave up 1 base and J gave up 15 bases, with 19 bases separating them. The V gene's germline CDR1 is SEHNR and CDR2 FQNEAQ (reference sequence). DNA for the CDR3: TGTGCCAGCAGCTTAGTAGGCGGGACCGACGAGCGGTACTTC. Translating gives CASSLVGGTDERYF. The full variable domain, its missing parts supplied by reference TRBV7-9 and TRBJ2-4, is DTGVSQNPRHKITKRGQNVTFRCDPISEHNRLYWYRQTLGQGPEFLTYFQNEAQLEKSRLLSDRFSAERPKGSFSTLEIQRTEQGDSAMYLCASSLVGGTDERYFGAGTRLSVL.